These 14 T cell receptor beta chains share one sample of origin, sequenced in a study of technical replicates of blood from a handful of donors. The repertoire was sequenced with immunoSEQ multiplex PCR; TCRdb's copy has only in-frame clones and lacks some. The sample holds over 10,000 clones; approximately 86% are singletons and the top ten take 9.5% to 12%. The sequencing sample was made of PBMCs. Source of these receptors: a human donor in good health.

This clone was found once. The CDR3 nucleotides are TGTGCCAGCAGTCCAATCGTCAGAGGCGAGGGTTTCTTT. It encodes CASSPIVRGEGFF. The gene calls are TRBV27 and TRBJ1-1, with D uncertain. V was clipped by 5 bases and J by 13 bases, with 20 bases between them. This CDR3 spans 13 amino acids. Germline V gene data show CDR1 as MNHEY and CDR2 as SMNVEV (reference sequence).

CDR3 sequence (DNA): TGCGCCAGCAGCCAAGATCTCACAGTACGCAGGCCCCAGCATTTT. Translated: CASSQDLTVRRPQHF. The chain joins TRBV4-1 to TRBJ1-5; D uncertain. This CDR3 comprises 15 residues. Trimming pared 0 bases from V and 9 bases from J, leaving 15 bases between. CDR1 is MGHRA and CDR2 is YSYEKL in the germline V gene.

The J gene is TRBJ1-4, the V gene TRBV27; D possibly corresponds to TRBD1 (5 bases). This CDR3 has 15 amino acids. V lost 5 bases, J lost 4 bases, and 14 bases lay in between. CDR1 and CDR2 (germline): MNHEY, SMNVEV (reference sequence). In DNA, the CDR3 is TGTGCCAGCAGTCCCGGGGGACCTTATAATGAAAAACTGTTTTTT. This codes for CASSPGGPYNEKLFF.

The V and J genes are TRBV2 and TRBJ2-1, with D perhaps matching TRBD2 (6 bases). CDR3 length: 12 residues. The germline V gene has CDR1 SNHLY and CDR2 FYNNEI. Trimming stripped 9 bases from V and 8 bases from J, with 14 bases between. For the CDR3, the DNA is TGTGCCAGTACTAACGGGAGACATGAGCAGTTCTTC. The encoded protein is CASTNGRHEQFF.

The chain employs TRBV6-5 and TRBJ1-6; D gene ambiguous. V gave up 2 bases and J gave up 14 bases, with 10 bases separating them. This CDR3 is built from 12 residues. CDR1 and CDR2 (germline): MNHEY, SVGAGI. The CDR3 sequence is CASSYPGGTLHF. The CDR3 DNA reads as TGTGCCAGCAGTTACCCCGGAGGGACCCTCCACTTT.

The gene calls are TRBV19 and TRBJ2-3; 7 nucleotides match TRBD2. V trimming: 5 bases; J trimming: 0 bases; junction bases outside the gene matches: 8. Per germline, CDR1 LNHDA and CDR2 SQIVND (reference sequence). The CDR3 is 16 residues long. CDR3 in DNA: TGTGCCAGTAGTCCAAGGGAGGGGACTAGCACAGATACGCAGTATTTT. It is translated as CASSPREGTSTDTQYF. The whole variable domain, filled in from reference TRBV19 and TRBJ2-3, reads DGGITQSPKYLFRKEGQNVTLSCEQNLNHDAMYWYRQDPGQGLRLIYYSQIVNDFQKGDIAEGYSVSREKKESFPLTVTSAQKNPTAFYLCASSPREGTSTDTQYFGPGTRLTVL.

The chain links TRBV5-1 to TRBJ2-7; possibly TRBD1 for D (6 bases). Trimming left V 2 bases short and J 1 base short, with 13 bases between. CDR1 is SGHRS and CDR2 is YFSETQ in the germline V gene. There are 15 residues in the CDR3. CDR3 DNA: TGCGCCAGCAGCTTTCTACAGGGACCATCCTACGAGCAGTACTTC. Amino acids: CASSFLQGPSYEQYF.

This chain connects TRBV11-2 to TRBJ2-5, with a possible D match to TRBD2 (6 bases). V was cut by 5 bases and J by 1 base, with 14 bases left in between. CDR3 length equals 15 residues. Germline V gene sequence: CDR1 SGHAT, CDR2 FQNNGV. DNA of the CDR3: TGTGCCAGCAGCCTCGTTGGGGGGTCCCAAGAGACCCAGTACTTC. Protein: CASSLVGGSQETQYF. Looking up the rest from reference TRBV11-2 and TRBJ2-5 gives the full variable domain: EAGVAQSPRYKIIEKRQSVAFWCNPISGHATLYWYQQILGQGPKLLIQFQNNGVVDDSQLPKDRFSAERLKGVDSTLKIQPAKLEDSAVYLCASSLVGGSQETQYFGPGTRLLVL.

This rearrangement joins TRBV19 to TRBJ2-7; D gene unclear. V dropped 2 bases and J dropped 5 bases, with 7 bases sitting between them. CDR1 and CDR2 (germline): LNHDA, SQIVND (reference sequence). The CDR3 is 12 amino acids. CDR3 bases: TGTGCCAGTAGTATATTGCCGGACGAGCAGTACTTC. This translates into CASSILPDEQYF.

This clone was seen a few times. The gene calls are TRBV9 and TRBJ1-5; D may be TRBD1 (5 bases). Germline V gene lookup returns CDR1 SGDLS and CDR2 YYNGEE. CDR3 size: 13 residues. Trimming left V 3 bases short and J 5 bases short, with 9 bases between. The CDR3 spells CASSAGGYQPQHF. CDR3 nucleotides: TGTGCCAGCAGCGCCGGGGGGTATCAGCCCCAGCATTTT.

The rearrangement links TRBV19 to TRBJ2-1; TRBD2 aligns across 12 bases. V lost 3 bases, J lost 10 bases, and 10 bases stayed unmatched. This CDR3 comprises 16 residues. Germline values: CDR1 LNHDA, CDR2 SQIVND (reference sequence). The CDR3 reads CASSIFELAGGTEQFF. CDR3 bases: TGTGCCAGTAGTATCTTCGAGCTAGCGGGAGGGACGGAGCAGTTCTTC.

The V gene is TRBV19, the J gene TRBJ2-1, with 9 bases fitting TRBD1. J was trimmed by 3 bases and V by 4 bases; bases with no gene match: 1. The CDR3 contains 14 residues. In germline, CDR1 is LNHDA, CDR2 SQIVND (reference sequence). In DNA, the CDR3 is TGTGCCAGTAGTACGGGACAGGGCTACAATGAGCAGTTCTTC. Its protein product is CASSTGQGYNEQFF.

The chain combines TRBV15 with TRBJ2-5; possibly TRBD2 for D (5 bases). Germline V gives CDR1 LNHNV, CDR2 YYDKDF (reference sequence). The CDR3 is made up of 15 amino acids. The V gene lost 0 bases and the J gene lost 5 bases, with 13 bases spanning the gap. In DNA form, the CDR3 reads TGTGCCACCAGCAGAGATGCCGGGGTAGGCGAGACCCAGTACTTC. Translating it yields CATSRDAGVGETQYF.

This clone was seen a few times. The chain couples TRBV30 to TRBJ1-5; no firm D call. This CDR3 is built from 14 residues. Trimming removed 0 bases at V and 3 bases at J, with 9 bases between. CDR1 and CDR2 from the germline V gene are GTSNPN and SVGIG (reference sequence). The CDR3 region is CAWSVLTANQPQHF. The DNA of the CDR3 is TGTGCCTGGAGTGTACTCACAGCCAATCAGCCCCAGCATTTT. Variable domain in full (rest from reference TRBV30 and TRBJ1-5): SQTIHQWPATLVQPVGSPLSLECTVEGTSNPNLYWYRQAAGRGLQLLFYSVGIGQISSEVPQNLSASRPQDRQFILSSKKLLLSDSGFYLCAWSVLTANQPQHFGDGTRLSIL.